This is a list of T cell receptor beta chains from one sample in a study of T cell responses to AZD1222 COVID-19 vaccine. Produced via immunoSEQ multiplex PCR; TCRdb's table is partial and in-frame only. The sample comprises 90,000 to 130,000 clones, around 81% of which are singletons, and 4% to 5% rests with the top ten. The sequenced sample was peripheral blood, obtained on day 0 of AZD1222 vaccination. These receptors all come from an adult in good health. CDR3s include the opening cysteine and the closing phenylalanine or tryptophan. A D gene is named only where the DNA matches it firmly. Expanded clones are given a class, and other clones once, few, many or no size at all.

TRBV28	TRBJ2-4	TRBD1	.	14	CASSLDRGKNIQYF	TGTGCCAGCAGTCTGGACAGGGGCAAAAACATTCAGTACTTC
TRBV9	TRBJ2-3	TRBD1	once	15	CASSAGQGSTDTQYF	TGTGCCAGCAGCGCGGGACAGGGGAGCACAGATACGCAGTATTTT
TRBV7-9	TRBJ2-3	.	few	12	CASTRGGDTQYF	TGTGCCAGCACCAGGGGAGGGGATACGCAGTATTTT
TRBV12-3/TRBV12-4	TRBJ2-5	.	.	13	CASRDYPQETQYF	TGTGCCAGCAGGGACTACCCCCAAGAGACCCAGTACTTC
TRBV7-2	TRBJ2-5	.	.	14	CASSLGWLEETQYF	TGTGCCAGCAGCTTAGGGTGGCTCGAAGAGACCCAGTACTTC
TRBV28	TRBJ2-3	TRBD1	.	16	CASRPNRGFGTDTQYF	TGTGCCAGCAGACCCAACAGGGGATTCGGGACAGATACGCAGTATTTT
TRBV4-3	TRBJ1-2	TRBD1	.	16	CASRHATGQLNYGYTF	TGCGCCAGCCGACACGCAACGGGACAGCTGAACTATGGCTACACCTTC
TRBV10-1	TRBJ2-1	TRBD2	.	15	CASSESSGSYNEQFF	TGCGCCAGCAGTGAGTCTAGCGGGAGTTACAATGAGCAGTTCTTC
TRBV4-3	TRBJ2-1	.	.	13	CASGTRVSDEQFF	TGCGCCAGCGGGACAAGGGTTTCGGATGAGCAGTTCTTC
TRBV7-3	TRBJ2-5	.	.	12	CASSLARGTQYF	TGTGCCAGCAGCTTGGCTCGGGGGACCCAGTACTTC
TRBV7-2	TRBJ2-1	TRBD2	.	17	CASSLGLIAGGYNEQFF	TGTGCCAGCAGCTTAGGCCTTATAGCGGGAGGGTACAATGAGCAGTTCTTC
TRBV3-1/TRBV3-2	TRBJ1-4	.	.	17	CASSQEQRKSTNEKLFF	TGTGCCAGCAGCCAAGAACAGCGAAAATCCACTAATGAAAAACTGTTTTTT
TRBV5-1	TRBJ2-3	.	.	16	CASSHTGPGRTDTQYF	TGCGCCAGCAGCCACACGGGACCGGGGAGGACAGATACGCAGTATTTT
TRBV4-2	TRBJ1-3	.	.	16	CASSQDRGISGNTIYF	TGTGCCAGCAGCCAAGATAGAGGGATCTCTGGAAACACCATATATTTT
TRBV7-3	TRBJ2-2	TRBD1	.	14	CASSRTGNTGELFF	TGTGCCAGCAGCAGGACAGGGAACACCGGGGAGCTGTTTTTT
TRBV7-9	TRBJ2-7	.	.	13	CASSLGAGYEQYF	TGTGCCAGCAGCCTAGGGGCCGGTTACGAGCAGTACTTC
TRBV6-5	TRBJ2-1	TRBD2	.	15	CASIRLAGAYNEQFF	TGTGCCAGCATCCGACTAGCGGGAGCCTACAATGAGCAGTTCTTC
TRBV7-8	TRBJ1-1	.	few	14	CASTSAPGRFEAFF	TGTGCCAGCACCTCTGCGCCGGGTCGATTCGAAGCTTTCTTT
TRBV28	TRBJ1-2	.	.	14	CASTWGGPSYGYTF	TGTGCCAGCACCTGGGGCGGACCCTCCTATGGCTACACCTTC
TRBV7-2	TRBJ1-4	.	.	15	CASSSQGILNEKLFF	TGTGCCAGCAGCTCCCAGGGGATACTTAATGAAAAACTGTTTTTT
TRBV6-2/TRBV6-3	TRBJ2-1	.	.	13	CASSYPPYNEQFF	TGTGCCAGCAGTTACCCCCCATACAATGAGCAGTTCTTC
TRBV28	TRBJ2-7	TRBD1	.	12	CASSRTGAPQNF	TGTGCCAGCAGTCGCACAGGGGCCCCTCAAAACTTC
TRBV7-6	TRBJ2-5	.	.	15	CASSNGRGSPETQYF	TGTGCCAGCAGCAACGGAAGGGGTAGCCCAGAGACCCAGTACTTC
TRBV10-2	TRBJ1-1	.	once	15	CASSENAGGGTEAFF	TGCGCCAGCAGTGAGAATGCCGGGGGCGGCACTGAAGCTTTCTTT
TRBV5-4	TRBJ2-5	.	.	15	CASSLGPSPQETQYF	TGTGCCAGCAGCTTGGGACCGAGCCCCCAAGAGACCCAGTACTTC
TRBV7-8	TRBJ2-2	.	.	16	CASSLGRTRGDGELFF	TGTGCCAGCAGCTTAGGACGGACGAGGGGAGATGGGGAGCTGTTTTTT
TRBV5-4	TRBJ2-3	TRBD1	.	15	CASSSTTGGGDTQYF	TGTGCCAGCAGCTCGACGACAGGGGGTGGAGATACGCAGTATTTT
TRBV28	TRBJ2-1	.	.	13	CASTPGGGDEQFF	TGTGCCAGCACCCCGGGGGGCGGGGATGAGCAGTTCTTC
TRBV12-3/TRBV12-4	TRBJ2-1	.	.	13	CASSLGGQSSQFF	TGTGCCAGCAGTTTGGGCGGTCAAAGCTCGCAGTTCTTC
TRBV5-1	TRBJ2-7	.	.	15	CASSLVGGATYEQYF	TGCGCCAGCAGCTTGGTAGGCGGGGCCACCTACGAGCAGTACTTC
TRBV27	TRBJ2-5	TRBD2	.	18	CASSPRLAGGPRRETQYF	TGTGCCAGCAGTCCCCGACTAGCGGGAGGGCCTAGGCGTGAGACCCAGTACTTC
TRBV30	TRBJ1-2	.	.	11	CAWSPGPGYTF	TGTGCCTGGAGCCCTGGTCCGGGCTACACCTTC
TRBV11-2	TRBJ1-4	.	few	12	CASAGADEKLFF	TGTGCCAGCGCCGGGGCTGATGAAAAACTGTTTTTT
TRBV7-2	TRBJ1-6	.	.	16	CASSSPVSSYNSPLHF	TGTGCCAGCAGCTCCCCAGTGAGCTCCTATAATTCACCCCTCCACTTT
TRBV6-2/TRBV6-3	TRBJ2-3	TRBD1	.	16	CASSYETGGLTDTQYF	TGTGCCAGCAGTTACGAGACAGGGGGCCTGACAGATACGCAGTATTTT
TRBV5-1	TRBJ2-7	.	.	17	CASSLRGSPTPTYEQYF	TGCGCCAGCAGCTTAAGAGGGTCCCCCACCCCTACCTACGAGCAGTACTTC
TRBV10-3	TRBJ1-2	.	few	12	CAISVQGYGYTF	TGTGCCATCAGTGTGCAGGGCTATGGCTACACCTTC
TRBV19	TRBJ2-2	TRBD2	.	15	CASSLAGGNTGELFF	TGTGCCAGTAGTCTGGCGGGGGGGAACACCGGGGAGCTGTTTTTT
TRBV7-9	TRBJ1-3	.	.	13	CASSWVGGNTIYF	TGTGCCAGCAGCTGGGTGGGGGGAAACACCATATATTTT
TRBV7-2	TRBJ2-1	.	.	14	CASSLSGGDNEQFF	TGTGCCAGCAGCTTGTCAGGGGGGGACAATGAGCAGTTCTTC